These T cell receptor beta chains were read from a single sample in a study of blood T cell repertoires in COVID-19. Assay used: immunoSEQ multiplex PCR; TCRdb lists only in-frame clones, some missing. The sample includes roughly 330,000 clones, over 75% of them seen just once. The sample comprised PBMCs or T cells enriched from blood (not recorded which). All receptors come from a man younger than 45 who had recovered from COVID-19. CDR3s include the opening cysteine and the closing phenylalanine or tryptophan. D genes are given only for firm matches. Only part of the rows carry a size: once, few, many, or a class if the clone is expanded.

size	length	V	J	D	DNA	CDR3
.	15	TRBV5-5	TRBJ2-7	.	TGTGCCAGCAGCGCAGGCGGCCAGGGGTTATACGAGCAGTACTTC	CASSAGGQGLYEQYF
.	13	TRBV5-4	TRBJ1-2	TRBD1	TGTGCCAGCACCCCGGGACAGAGCTATGGCTACACCTTC	CASTPGQSYGYTF
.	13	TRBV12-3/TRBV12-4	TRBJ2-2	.	TGTGCCAGCAGCCTGACTAGGACCGGGGAGCTGTTTTTT	CASSLTRTGELFF
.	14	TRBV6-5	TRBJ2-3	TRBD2	TGTGCCAGCATTACAGCGGGGGGAACAGATACGCAGTATTTT	CASITAGGTDTQYF
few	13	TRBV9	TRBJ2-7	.	TGTGCCAGCAGCGTAGACAGCTCCTACGAGCAGTACTTC	CASSVDSSYEQYF
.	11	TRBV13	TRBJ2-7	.	TGTGCCAGCAGCTTGGAGGGCGAGCAGTACTTC	CASSLEGEQYF
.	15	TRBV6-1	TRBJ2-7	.	TGTGCCAGCAGTGAATGGGACAAAATGTCCTACGAGCAGTACTTC	CASSEWDKMSYEQYF
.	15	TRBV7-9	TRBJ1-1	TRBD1	TGTGCCAGCAGCTTAGTTGGACAGGGAGTCGGAGGAGCTTTCTTT	CASSLVGQGVGGAFF
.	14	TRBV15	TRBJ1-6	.	TGTGCCACCAGCAGTAGCTCCTATAATTCACCCCTCCACTTT	CATSSSSYNSPLHF
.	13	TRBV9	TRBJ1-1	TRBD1	TGTGCCAGCAGCGTAGATTACAGGGGTGAAGCTTTCTTT	CASSVDYRGEAFF
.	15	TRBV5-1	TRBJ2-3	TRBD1	TGCGCCAGCAGCTTGACGGGACGGACAGGAGATACGCAGTATTTT	CASSLTGRTGDTQYF
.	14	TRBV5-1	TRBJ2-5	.	TGCGCCAGCAGCTTGGAAGGAGGTAAAGAGACCCAGTACTTC	CASSLEGGKETQYF
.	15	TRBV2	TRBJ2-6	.	TGTGCCAGCAGTGAATCTAGCTCCGGGGCCAACGTCCTGACTTTC	CASSESSSGANVLTF
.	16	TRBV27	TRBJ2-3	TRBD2	TGTGCCAGCGGGCCGATTAGCGGGGGGGCAACAGATACGCAGTATTTT	CASGPISGGATDTQYF
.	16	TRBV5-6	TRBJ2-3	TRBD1	TGTGCCAGCAGCTTAGGGACAGAGGACCTCACAGATACGCAGTATTTT	CASSLGTEDLTDTQYF
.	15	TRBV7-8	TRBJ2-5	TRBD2	TGTGCCAGCAGCTTAGTAGCGGGGGCCCAAGAGACCCAGTACTTC	CASSLVAGAQETQYF
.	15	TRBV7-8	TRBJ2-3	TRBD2	TGTGCCAGCAGCGGACTAGCTCACATAACAGATACGCAGTATTTT	CASSGLAHITDTQYF
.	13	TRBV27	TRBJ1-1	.	TGTGCCAGCAGTTCCAGGGTGATCACTGAAGCTTTCTTT	CASSSRVITEAFF
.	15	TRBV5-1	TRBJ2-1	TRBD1	TGCGCCAGCAGCTTTCGGACAGGGGTAGACAATGAGCAGTTCTTC	CASSFRTGVDNEQFF
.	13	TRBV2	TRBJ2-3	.	TGTGCCAGCAGTGTTTGGGGGGTAGATACGCAGTATTTT	CASSVWGVDTQYF
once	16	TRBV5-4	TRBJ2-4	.	TGTGCCAGCAGCGCCGGCGGATCCGGGGCCAAAAACATTCAGTACTTC	CASSAGGSGAKNIQYF
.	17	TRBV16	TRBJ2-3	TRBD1	TGTGCCAGCAGCCAATGGTCCGCAGGGGGTGATAAAGATACGCAGTATTTT	CASSQWSAGGDKDTQYF